This T cell receptor (beta chain) was identified in a study of blood T cell repertoires in COVID-19. On the study more broadly: COVID-19 samples collected from the United States, Italy and Spain covered acute and convalescent phases. Nucleic acid was either cDNA or gDNA, and it came from T cells, B-cell-depleted T cells, or PBMCs.

The CDR3 length is 15 residues. Trimming took 1 base from V and 1 from J, leaving 8 bases between them. The V gene's germline CDR1 is SGHVS and CDR2 FQNEAQ. In the authors' workflow: Reference gene primer amplification gave nucleated cell count estimates. The table came from immunoSEQ multiplex PCR; TCRdb's copy has only in-frame clones and leaves some out. V, J and clone size derive from that table, while D and trimming were established from the DNA sequence. Of about 220,000 clones in the sample, approximately 81% were seen once. This clone appeared a few times. This chain uses TRBV7-8 with TRBJ1-5; D gene ambiguous. The sequence was collected from a man aged 50-59 years who had recovered from COVID-19. Sequences were obtained from peripheral blood. This chain's CDR3 is CASSLGLISNQPQHF. The CDR3 region has the DNA TGTGCCAGCAGCTTAGGGCTGATCAGCAATCAGCCCCAGCATTTT. The full variable domain, in which reference TRBV7-8 and TRBJ1-5 provide the parts outside the CDR3, is GAGVSQSPRYKVAKRGQDVALRCDPISGHVSLFWYQQALGQGPEFLTYFQNEAQLDKSGLPSDRFFAERPEGSVSTLKIQRTQQEDSAVYLCASSLGLISNQPQHFGDGTRLSIL.